The rows below give T cell receptor beta chains drawn from one sample of a study of T cell clonotyping in hematopoietic cell transplantation. The table came from immunoSEQ multiplex PCR; TCRdb's copy has only in-frame clones and leaves some out. This table has roughly 34,000 clones, 85% to 95% appearing once. The source was peripheral blood mononuclear cells, collected before stem cell transplant. The receptors derive from a man aged 35-49 years with chronic myeloid leukemia. Some clones in this sample may be carry-over from other donors' samples. Both conserved end residues are part of each CDR3. Each record gives: clone size, D gene, V gene, J gene, CDR3 protein, CDR3 DNA. A D gene is named only where the DNA matches it firmly. Clone sizes are given selectively: once, few, many, or a class where the clone is expanded.

size: -
D: -
V: TRBV7-3
J: TRBJ2-7
CDR3: CASPLCGKDSYEQYF
DNA: TGTGCCAGCCCCCTCTGTGGGAAGGACTCCTACGAGCAGTACTTC

size: -
D: -
V: TRBV7-2
J: TRBJ2-2
CDR3: CASSLAGFDTGELFF
DNA: TGTGCCAGCAGCTTGGCAGGGTTCGACACCGGGGAGCTGTTTTTT

size: -
D: -
V: TRBV4-3
J: TRBJ1-5
CDR3: CASSQEGATNQPQHF
DNA: TGCGCCAGCAGCCAAGAGGGGGCCACCAATCAGCCCCAGCATTTT

size: -
D: TRBD1
V: TRBV28
J: TRBJ1-5
CDR3: CASSLWGQGNQPQHF
DNA: TGTGCCAGCAGTCTATGGGGACAGGGGAATCAGCCCCAGCATTTT

size: -
D: -
V: TRBV10-3
J: TRBJ2-2
CDR3: CAISRTNTGELFF
DNA: TGTGCCATCAGTAGGACGAACACCGGGGAGCTGTTTTTT

size: -
D: TRBD1
V: TRBV13
J: TRBJ2-7
CDR3: CASSLGQGTEEQYF
DNA: TGTGCCAGCAGCCTCGGACAGGGGACAGAAGAGCAGTACTTC

size: -
D: -
V: TRBV30
J: TRBJ2-2
CDR3: CAWSVQGPGWLFF
DNA: TGTGCCTGGAGTGTACAGGGCCCCGGGTGGCTGTTTTTT

size: -
D: TRBD1
V: TRBV29-1
J: TRBJ2-5
CDR3: CSVEWDRGPWETQYF
DNA: TGCAGCGTTGAATGGGACAGGGGTCCATGGGAGACCCAGTACTTC

size: once
D: -
V: TRBV4-1
J: TRBJ1-2
CDR3: CASSQDLFPGLNYGYTF
DNA: TGCGCCAGCAGCCAAGATCTTTTCCCGGGGCTTAACTATGGCTACACCTTC

size: -
D: -
V: TRBV5-4
J: TRBJ2-7
CDR3: CASSLWVGPYEQYF
DNA: TGTGCCAGCAGCTTGTGGGTGGGGCCCTACGAGCAGTACTTC

size: once
D: TRBD1
V: TRBV14
J: TRBJ1-3
CDR3: CASSQQGARGNTIYF
DNA: TGTGCCAGCAGCCAACAGGGGGCACGCGGAAACACCATATATTTT

size: -
D: -
V: TRBV30
J: TRBJ1-1
CDR3: CAWSKDSLNTEAFF
DNA: TGTGCCTGGAGTAAGGACAGCTTGAACACTGAAGCTTTCTTT

size: -
D: -
V: TRBV11-3
J: TRBJ1-2
CDR3: CASSLDYRDYGYTF
DNA: TGTGCCAGCAGCTTAGACTATAGGGACTATGGCTACACCTTC

size: -
D: -
V: TRBV23-1
J: TRBJ2-4
CDR3: CASSQCSDLAKNIQYF
DNA: TGCGCCAGCAGTCAATGTTCAGACCTAGCCAAAAACATTCAGTACTTC

size: -
D: -
V: TRBV7-2
J: TRBJ2-3
CDR3: CASSHLGGGAADTQYF
DNA: TGTGCCAGCAGCCACCTTGGAGGGGGGGCTGCAGATACGCAGTATTTT

size: -
D: -
V: TRBV28
J: TRBJ1-2
CDR3: CASSLAASGGANYGYTF
DNA: TGTGCCAGCAGTTTGGCGGCCTCGGGGGGAGCTAACTATGGCTACACCTTC

size: -
D: -
V: TRBV19
J: TRBJ1-1
CDR3: CATRDDWNTEAFF
DNA: TGTGCCACCAGGGATGATTGGAACACTGAAGCTTTCTTT

size: -
D: TRBD1
V: TRBV11-1
J: TRBJ1-2
CDR3: CAVGTGGRGYTF
DNA: TGTGCCGTCGGGACAGGGGGACGTGGCTACACCTTC

size: few
D: TRBD1
V: TRBV30
J: TRBJ2-7
CDR3: CAWIGQDSYEQYF
DNA: TGTGCCTGGATAGGACAGGACTCCTACGAGCAGTACTTC

size: -
D: -
V: TRBV5-5
J: TRBJ2-7
CDR3: CASKPLSGKDEQYF
DNA: TGTGCCAGCAAACCCTTGTCAGGGAAAGACGAGCAGTACTTC

size: -
D: -
V: TRBV28
J: TRBJ1-5
CDR3: CASSPGSNQPQHF
DNA: TGTGCCAGCAGCCCGGGGAGCAATCAGCCCCAGCATTTT

size: -
D: -
V: TRBV19
J: TRBJ1-5
CDR3: CASRVDSSNQPQHF
DNA: TGTGCCAGTAGGGTGGACAGCTCCAATCAGCCCCAGCATTTT

size: -
D: -
V: TRBV2
J: TRBJ1-1
CDR3: CASTGSYTEAFF
DNA: TGTGCCAGCACAGGGTCGTACACTGAAGCTTTCTTT

size: -
D: -
V: TRBV29-1
J: TRBJ1-1
CDR3: CSVEGTAVYREAFF
DNA: TGCAGCGTTGAAGGAACGGCAGTGTACCGGGAAGCTTTCTTT

size: -
D: -
V: TRBV4-3
J: TRBJ1-2
CDR3: CASSQDRVQGHGYTF
DNA: TGCGCCAGCAGCCAAGATCGGGTCCAGGGCCATGGCTACACCTTC

size: -
D: -
V: TRBV20-1
J: TRBJ2-3
CDR3: CSASVEAQYF
DNA: TGCAGTGCCAGTGTGGAAGCGCAGTATTTT

size: -
D: -
V: TRBV5-5
J: TRBJ2-7
CDR3: CASSLELSYEQYF
DNA: TGTGCCAGCAGCTTGGAACTCTCCTACGAGCAGTACTTC

size: -
D: -
V: TRBV27
J: TRBJ1-1
CDR3: CASSPSAGMNTEAFF
DNA: TGTGCCAGCAGTCCGTCCGCAGGGATGAACACTGAAGCTTTCTTT

size: -
D: -
V: TRBV7-2
J: TRBJ1-1
CDR3: CASSLGQGQGNTEAFF
DNA: TGTGCCAGCAGCTTAGGGCAGGGCCAGGGAAACACTGAAGCTTTCTTT

size: -
D: -
V: TRBV14
J: TRBJ1-1
CDR3: CASSPRRGNTEAFF
DNA: TGTGCCAGCAGCCCGCGCAGGGGGAACACTGAAGCTTTCTTT

size: few
D: TRBD1
V: TRBV5-1
J: TRBJ1-6
CDR3: CASSLGTVSSPLHF
DNA: TGCGCCAGCAGCTTAGGGACAGTGAGTTCACCCCTCCACTTT

size: -
D: -
V: TRBV6-1
J: TRBJ1-2
CDR3: CASRAPDYYGYTF
DNA: TGTGCCAGCAGAGCCCCCGACTACTATGGCTACACCTTC

size: -
D: -
V: TRBV10-3
J: TRBJ1-1
CDR3: CAISVSRGNTEAFF
DNA: TGTGCCATCAGTGTTTCGAGGGGGAACACTGAAGCTTTCTTT